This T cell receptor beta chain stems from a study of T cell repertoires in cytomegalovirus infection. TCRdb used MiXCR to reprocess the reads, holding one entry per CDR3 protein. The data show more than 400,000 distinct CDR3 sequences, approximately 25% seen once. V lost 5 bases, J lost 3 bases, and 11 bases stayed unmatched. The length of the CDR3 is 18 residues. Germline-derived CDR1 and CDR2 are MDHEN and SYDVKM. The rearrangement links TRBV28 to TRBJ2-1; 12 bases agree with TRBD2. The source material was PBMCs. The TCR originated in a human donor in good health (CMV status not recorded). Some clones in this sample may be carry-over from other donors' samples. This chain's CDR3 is CASSLLAGGGAGYNEQFF. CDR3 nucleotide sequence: TGTGCCAGCAGTCTCCTAGCGGGAGGGGGTGCCGGCTACAATGAGCAGTTCTTC.